A single sample is the source of the 30 T cell receptor beta chains below, sequenced in a study of CD8 T cells in Susac syndrome. RNA in amounts of roughly 0.45 to 1 ug was reverse transcribed with random hexamers. TCRdb re-analysed the immunoSEQ multiplex PCR reads in MiXCR, keeping a single row per CDR3 protein. The repertoire consists of around 71,000 distinct CDR3 sequences, with roughly 93% occurring once and the leading ten covering roughly 0.15%. The specimen was CD4+ T cells from PBMCs. The receptors originated from a human donor with Susac syndrome.

The chain has TRBV3-1 and TRBJ1-1; unclear D gene. This CDR3 region has 12 residues. Trimming stripped 4 bases from V and 4 bases from J, with 7 bases between. Germline CDR1 reads LGHDT; CDR2 reads YNNKEL (reference sequence). This chain's CDR3 is CASSRVSTEAFF. For the CDR3, the DNA is TGTGCCAGCAGCCGGGTGAGCACTGAAGCTTTCTTT.

This chain joins TRBV10-3 and TRBJ1-6, with TRBD1 matching over 7 bases. The CDR3 is 15 amino acids. The V gene's germline CDR1 is ENHRY and CDR2 SYGVKD. Trimming cost V 0 bases and J 6 bases; bases outside gene matches: 2. CDR3 in DNA: TGTGCCATCAGTGAGTCAGGGGACAGTAATTCACCCCTCCACTTT. It yields the protein CAISESGDSNSPLHF.

The chain couples TRBV5-1 to TRBJ2-3; possibly TRBD1 for D (5 bases). The length of the CDR3 is 17 residues. Trimming stripped 3 bases from V and 2 bases from J, with 19 bases between. Germline values: CDR1 SGHRS, CDR2 YFSETQ. The CDR3 loop reads CASSSFPRGTTTDTQYF. The CDR3 DNA reads TGCGCCAGCAGCTCGTTCCCTAGGGGTACGACCACAGATACGCAGTATTTT. The variable domain in full, completed from reference TRBV5-1 and TRBJ2-3, reads KAGVTQTPRYLIKTRGQQVTLSCSPISGHRSVSWYQQTPGQGLQFLFEYFSETQRNKGNFPGRFSGRQFSNSRSEMNVSTLELGDSALYLCASSSFPRGTTTDTQYFGPGTRLTVL.

This chain connects TRBV28 to TRBJ2-7; D remains ambiguous. The CDR3 spans 13 residues. Germline V gene sequence: CDR1 MDHEN, CDR2 SYDVKM. Trimming stripped 6 bases from V and 6 bases from J, with 15 bases between. The chain's CDR3 is CASSRTPAPEQYF. As DNA, the CDR3 is TGTGCCAGCAGCCGAACGCCGGCCCCCGAGCAGTACTTC.

The V gene is TRBV6-4, the J gene TRBJ1-2; tentatively, D is TRBD1 (5 bases). The germline CDR1 and CDR2 sequences are MRHNA and SNTAGT. V lost 6 bases and J 0 bases, leaving 14 bases between the germline ends. This CDR3 spans 15 amino acids. CDR3: CASSPADTPNYGYTF. The CDR3 DNA follows: TGTGCCAGCAGCCCCGCGGACACCCCTAACTATGGCTACACCTTC.

CDR3 in DNA: TGCGCCAGCAGCCAAAAAATCCGGGACAGGGGGGTCGAGCAGTACTTC. This codes for CASSQKIRDRGVEQYF. J is TRBJ2-7 and V is TRBV4-1; 11 bases line up with TRBD1. CDR3 length: 16 residues. V lost 2 bases and J lost 6; bases outside the gene matches: 9. CDR1 MGHRA and CDR2 YSYEKL come from the germline V gene.

Here the CDR3 DNA reads TGTGCCAGCTCAGTGGCGGGGTCGGTGGAGACCCAGTACTTC. Encoded protein: CASSVAGSVETQYF. The chain combines TRBV18 with TRBJ2-5; weak D call: TRBD2 (6 bases). V was shortened by 5 bases and J by 5 bases, with 15 bases between the two germline ends. The length of the CDR3 is 14 residues. Germline V CDR1 and CDR2: KGHSH, LQKENI.

For this clonotype: A junction boundary mismatches the germline segment, possibly from a read error. This chain links TRBV3-1 with TRBJ2-7; no reliable D call. The CDR3 is made up of 12 amino acids. CDR1 and CDR2 from the germline V gene are LGHDT and YNNKEL (reference sequence). CDR3 sequence: CASSQDTDDQYF. CDR3 DNA sequence: TGTGCCAGCAGCCAAGACACCGACGACCAGTACTTC.

The rearrangement links TRBV7-2 to TRBJ2-5; D perhaps matches TRBD2 (5 bases). The CDR3 has 13 amino acids. V was pared by 0 bases and J by 5 bases, with 7 bases between. Germline V gene lookup returns CDR1 SGHTA and CDR2 FQGNSA. The CDR3 region has the DNA TGTGCCAGCAGCTTAGCCGGGGTGGAGACCCAGTACTTC. Its protein is CASSLAGVETQYF.

The chain couples TRBV7-2 to TRBJ2-1, with 9 bases aligning to TRBD1. The germline V gene has CDR1 SGHTA and CDR2 FQGNSA. The CDR3 length is 17 residues. Trimming took 3 bases from V and 1 from J; bases not matched to a gene: 7. In nucleotides, the CDR3 is TGTGCCAGCAGCTTCTCCTTCGGGACAGGGTCCTACAATGAGCAGTTCTTC. Translating it yields CASSFSFGTGSYNEQFF.

In its sample, this clonotype was seen once. The chain recombines TRBV24-1 with TRBJ1-2, with D perhaps matching TRBD1 (5 bases). The V gene's germline CDR1 is KGHDR and CDR2 SFDVKD. The CDR3 loop spans 14 amino acids. V was clipped by 4 bases and J by 4 bases, with 12 bases between them. CDR3 protein: CATSDPGHSYGYTF. In nucleotides, the CDR3 is TGTGCCACCAGTGACCCCGGACATTCCTATGGCTACACCTTC.

V usage is TRBV7-2 and J usage is TRBJ2-5, with 13 bases identical to TRBD2. This CDR3 has 17 amino acids. V was clipped by 5 bases and J by 0 bases; unmatched bases: 6. The germline V gene encodes CDR1 SGHTA and CDR2 FQGNSA. CDR3 sequence (DNA): TGTGCCAGCAGCAGGACTAGCGGGGGACCGTACCAAGAGACCCAGTACTTC. Amino acid sequence: CASSRTSGGPYQETQYF.

The chain carries TRBV28 and TRBJ1-1; a weak D match, TRBD1 (5 bases). There are 17 residues in the CDR3. CDR1 is MDHEN and CDR2 is SYDVKM in the germline V gene. Trimming removed 7 bases at V and 1 base at J, with 22 bases between. The CDR3: CASTLGGGRKRNTEAFF. The CDR3 DNA follows: TGTGCCAGCACCTTGGGGGGAGGGAGGAAAAGGAACACTGAAGCTTTCTTT. Full variable domain (outside the CDR3, taken from reference TRBV28 and TRBJ1-1): DVKVTQSSRYLVKRTGEKVFLECVQDMDHENMFWYRQDPGLGLRLIYFSYDVKMKEKGDIPEGYSVSREKKERFSLILESASTNQTSMYLCASTLGGGRKRNTEAFFGQGTRLTVV.

This rearrangement joins TRBV20-1 to TRBJ1-6, with D uncertain. CDR1 DFQATT and CDR2 SNEGSKA come from the germline V gene (reference sequence). The CDR3 sequence is 12 residues long. Trimming stripped 1 base from V and 9 bases from J, with 7 bases between. The CDR3 DNA reads TGCAGTGCTAGAGGGGGTAGTTCACCCCTCCACTTT. Translation gives CSARGGSSPLHF.

The V and J genes are TRBV7-6 and TRBJ2-3, with D possibly being TRBD1 (6 bases). The germline CDR1 and CDR2 sequences are SGHVS and FNYEAQ. Between the trimmed V and J ends, which lost 2 bases and 4 bases, there was a span of 28 bases. The CDR3 is 20 residues long. CDR3 in DNA: TGTGCCAGCAGCTTATACGGGCTAGGGACACTCTACAAGGGCCCAGATACGCAGTATTTT. Protein product: CASSLYGLGTLYKGPDTQYF.

The chain joins TRBV12-3 or TRBV12-4 to TRBJ1-5; 8 bases fit TRBD1. This CDR3 region has 15 residues. V lost 6 bases and J lost 1; bases outside the gene matches: 5. The CDR3 reads CASRGQARSNQPQHF. CDR3 coding DNA: TGTGCCAGCAGGGGACAGGCTAGGAGCAATCAGCCCCAGCATTTT.

The chain recombines TRBV6-2 or TRBV6-3 with TRBJ2-3; TRBD2 matches 14 bases. This CDR3 comprises 19 residues. V was clipped by 3 bases and J by 5 bases; unmatched bases: 13. The V gene's germline CDR1 is MNHEY and CDR2 SVGEGT. The CDR3 reads CASSYYLRAGLAGEDTQYF. The CDR3 DNA reads TGTGCCAGCAGTTATTATTTACGGGCGGGACTAGCGGGGGAAGATACGCAGTATTTT.

This chain connects TRBV5-8 to TRBJ1-4, with a weak D call TRBD1 (5 bases). Trimming shortened V by 1 base and J by 6 bases, and 10 bases separated the two germline ends. The length of the CDR3 is 14 residues. The germline CDR1 and CDR2 sequences are SGHTS and YDEGEE. The CDR3 protein is CASSLLGGDEKLFF. CDR3 coding DNA: TGTGCCAGCAGCTTGCTTGGGGGGGATGAAAAACTGTTTTTT.

This chain connects TRBV20-1 to TRBJ2-3, with 8 bases aligning to TRBD1. V trimming: 0 bases; J trimming: 5 bases; junction bases outside the gene matches: 16. CDR3 size: 18 residues. From germline, CDR1 is DFQATT and CDR2 SNEGSKA (reference sequence). CDR3 DNA: TGCAGTGCTAGAGAGACCCCCCAGGGGGCGCCTTTTCAAGATACGCAGTATTTT. It encodes CSARETPQGAPFQDTQYF.

The chain links TRBV5-1 to TRBJ2-3; D is unclear. Germline V gene data show CDR1 as SGHRS and CDR2 as YFSETQ. This CDR3 has 15 amino acids. V shed 2 bases and J shed 6 bases, with 16 bases lying between them. The CDR3 loop is CASSFRYEGSDTQYF. The CDR3 bases are TGCGCCAGCAGCTTCAGGTATGAAGGATCGGATACGCAGTATTTT.

The J gene is TRBJ1-2, the V gene TRBV19; 9 bases line up with TRBD1. Germline-derived CDR1 and CDR2 are LNHDA and SQIVND (reference sequence). The CDR3 runs to 16 residues. J was trimmed by 2 bases and V by 6 bases; bases with no gene match: 10. CDR3 sequence: CASSSLGQGINYGYTF. The CDR3 DNA is TGTGCCAGTAGCTCGCTCGGACAGGGGATAAACTATGGCTACACCTTC.

The chain is built from TRBV5-1 and TRBJ2-2; tentative D call: TRBD1 (5 bases). This CDR3 is 14 amino acids long. V lost 2 bases and J 7 bases, leaving 12 bases between the germline ends. CDR1 is SGHRS, CDR2 YFSETQ, per germline. As DNA, the CDR3 is TGCGCCAGCAGCTTAGACAGCGCAGGCGGGGAGCTGTTTTTT. Protein product: CASSLDSAGGELFF.

The rearrangement joins TRBV6-2 or TRBV6-3 to TRBJ2-6; TRBD2 aligns across 10 bases. The V segment lost 3 bases and the J segment 0 bases; nucleotides outside the gene matches: 8. Germline CDR1 MNHEY, CDR2 SVGEGT. The CDR3 has 19 amino acids. CDR3 protein: CASSYGLAGVSSGANVLTF. The CDR3 DNA reads as TGTGCCAGCAGTTATGGGCTAGCGGGGGTCAGCTCTGGGGCCAACGTCCTGACTTTC.

The chain recombines TRBV5-1 with TRBJ1-4; D possibly corresponds to TRBD1 (6 bases). Trimming cost V 2 bases and J 6 bases, with 11 bases left between them. The V gene's germline CDR1 is SGHRS and CDR2 YFSETQ. This CDR3 has 14 residues. CDR3 sequence reads: CASSFRGTDEKLFF. The DNA of the CDR3 is TGCGCCAGCAGCTTCAGGGGAACAGATGAAAAACTGTTTTTT.

The V and J genes are TRBV7-9 and TRBJ1-6; D is unclear. The V gene's germline CDR1 is SEHNR and CDR2 FQNEAQ (reference sequence). V gave up 5 bases and J gave up 0 bases, with 11 bases separating them. The CDR3 consists of 16 residues. This CDR3 reads CASSEPLSSYNSPLHF. Here the CDR3 DNA reads TGTGCCAGCAGCGAGCCTTTGAGCTCCTATAATTCACCCCTCCACTTT.

The genes are TRBV7-2 and TRBJ2-7, with D perhaps TRBD1 or TRBD2 (5 bases each). The CDR3 runs to 18 residues. Trimming shortened V by 0 bases and J by 3 bases, and 21 bases separated the two germline ends. CDR1 and CDR2 (germline): SGHTA, FQGNSA. CDR3: CASSLAQPGHGAFYEQYF. The CDR3 DNA follows: TGTGCCAGCAGCTTAGCCCAGCCAGGTCACGGGGCCTTCTACGAGCAGTACTTC.

This clonotype was picked up one time. The chain carries TRBV15 and TRBJ2-7, with D possibly being TRBD1 (5 bases). The CDR3 length is 14 residues. V was shortened by 5 bases and J by 4 bases, with 15 bases between the two germline ends. In germline, CDR1 is LNHNV, CDR2 YYDKDF (reference sequence). CDR3 amino acids: CATSVSSAGYEQYF. In nucleotides, the CDR3 is TGTGCCACCAGCGTATCTTCGGCAGGGTACGAGCAGTACTTC.

The rearrangement uses TRBV5-1 and TRBJ2-2; possibly TRBD1 or TRBD2 for D (5 bases each). The germline gives CDR1 SGHRS, CDR2 YFSETQ. The V end was cut by 4 bases, the J end by 4 bases, with 14 bases between. The CDR3 extends over 15 amino acids. The CDR3, as DNA: TGCGCCAGCAGCCCCCTCGGGGCGAGCACCGGGGAGCTGTTTTTT. It specifies CASSPLGASTGELFF.

J is TRBJ2-3 and V is TRBV5-6; D perhaps matches TRBD2 (5 bases). The length of the CDR3 is 14 residues. Trimming stripped 2 bases from V and 9 bases from J, with 16 bases between. Per the germline V gene, CDR1 is SGHDT and CDR2 is YYEEEE. CDR3 nucleotide sequence: TGTGCCAGCAGCTTTGGGCGTTGGGAGAGGACGCAGTATTTT. This codes for CASSFGRWERTQYF.

The CDR3 is CASSSGLAWTYNEQFF. CDR3 DNA sequence: TGTGCCAGCAGTTCAGGACTAGCGTGGACTTACAATGAGCAGTTCTTC. The rearrangement joins TRBV6-2 or TRBV6-3 to TRBJ2-1; 9 bases align to TRBD2. V shed 4 bases and J 4 bases; nucleotides not matched to a gene: 8. The germline gives CDR1 MNHEY, CDR2 SVGEGT. The CDR3 has 16 amino acids.